The 19 T cell receptor beta chains listed next were all sequenced from one sample in a study of blood T cell repertoires in COVID-19 (TCRdb year 2020). The protocol used for the library was the immunoSEQ multiplex PCR assay. In its TCRdb copy, this immuneACCESS table keeps in-frame sequences only and misses some clones. Where compared with another copy, unresolved V genes explain less than half of these, and the others have no known cause. For this sample the table gives 250,000 to 300,000 clones, of which roughly nine tenths were detected only once. The top ten clonotypes cover approximately 1.2% of the sample. Sequencing used PBMCs or T cells enriched from blood (not recorded which). These receptors originate from a human donor in a cohort exposed to, infected with or recovered from COVID-19 (not recorded which). The donor label of this sample is uncertain.

The chain uses TRBV19 and TRBJ1-1; no reliable D call. The germline V gene has CDR1 LNHDA and CDR2 SQIVND (reference sequence). This CDR3 is built from 13 residues. Trimming cost V 5 bases and J 0 bases, with 7 bases left between them. The chain's CDR3 is CASSSSLNTEAFF. The CDR3 DNA sequence: TGTGCCAGTAGTTCTAGCCTGAACACTGAAGCTTTCTTT.

Note on this clone: Additional DNA sequences in this sample encode the identical CDR3. The chain's CDR3 is CASSDRGSNQPQHF. The CDR3 DNA follows: TGTGCCAGTAGTGACAGGGGAAGCAATCAGCCCCAGCATTTT. V usage is TRBV19 and J usage is TRBJ1-5; 8 bases fit TRBD1. J was trimmed by 1 base and V by 5 bases; bases with no gene match: 1. CDR1 and CDR2 from the germline V gene are LNHDA and SQIVND (reference sequence). CDR3 length: 14 amino acids.

J is TRBJ1-1 and V is TRBV3-1 (or the pseudogene TRBV3-2); D is possibly TRBD1 (5 bases). The germline gives CDR1 LGHDT, CDR2 YNNKEL (reference sequence). Trimming pared 0 bases from V and 3 bases from J, leaving 11 bases between. The CDR3 is 15 residues long. CDR3 in amino acids: CASSQDQGYYTEAFF. The DNA of the CDR3 is TGTGCCAGCAGCCAAGATCAGGGCTATTACACTGAAGCTTTCTTT.

The chain carries TRBV10-2 and TRBJ2-1, with D tentatively TRBD1 (5 bases). The V and J ends lost 4 bases and 13 bases respectively, with 11 bases between them. Germline V gives CDR1 WSHSY, CDR2 SAAADI. This CDR3 spans 11 amino acids. CDR3 region: CASSADRLQFF. The CDR3 bases are TGCGCCAGCAGTGCAGACAGACTCCAGTTCTTC.

The chain is built from TRBV24-1 and TRBJ1-1; possibly TRBD1 for D (6 bases). The CDR3 loop spans 13 amino acids. Trimming took 7 bases from V and 0 from J, leaving 8 bases between them. Germline V lookup: CDR1 KGHDR, CDR2 SFDVKD. The DNA of the CDR3 is TGTGCCACCAGGAGGGGGATGAACACTGAAGCTTTCTTT. This gives the protein CATRRGMNTEAFF.

This chain joins TRBV7-3 and TRBJ2-3; the D gene is possibly TRBD2 (5 bases). Trimming took off 1 base at V and 2 bases at J, with 10 bases between the two ends. Germline V gives CDR1 SGHTA, CDR2 FQGTGA. The CDR3 runs to 15 residues. The CDR3 loop is CASSLNSGLTDTQYF. The DNA of the CDR3 is TGTGCCAGCAGCTTAAACAGCGGCCTCACAGATACGCAGTATTTT.

This chain links TRBV9 with TRBJ2-3; 8 positions agree with TRBD2. The V gene's germline CDR1 is SGDLS and CDR2 YYNGEE. V was clipped by 9 bases and J by 1 base; unmatched bases: 7. CDR3 length: 14 amino acids. The CDR3 protein is CATGGGMGTDTQYF. Here the CDR3 DNA reads TGTGCCACCGGCGGGGGGATGGGCACAGATACGCAGTATTTT.

The chain combines TRBV15 with TRBJ2-1; 7 nucleotides align to TRBD2. Germline CDR1 reads LNHNV; CDR2 reads YYDKDF (reference sequence). Trimming took 4 bases from V and 5 from J; bases not matched to a gene: 14. This CDR3 is 17 amino acids long. CDR3 DNA: TGTGCCACCAGCACCCCGGGGGGAGGGCTCCTACACAATGAGCAGTTCTTC. It is translated as CATSTPGGGLLHNEQFF.

The CDR3 sequence is CASSEETGYHGYTF. CDR3 in DNA: TGTGCCAGCAGTGAGGAGACAGGGTATCATGGCTACACCTTC. This chain connects TRBV6-1 to TRBJ1-2, with 7 bases fitting TRBD1. Germline V gene data show CDR1 as MNHNS and CDR2 as SASEGT. This CDR3 is built from 14 residues. The V and J ends lost 3 bases and 6 bases, in that order; junction bases with no gene match: 7.

The rearrangement joins TRBV7-9 to TRBJ2-7; D not resolved. The V end was cut by 1 base, the J end by 3 bases, with 10 bases between. From germline, CDR1 is SEHNR and CDR2 FQNEAQ (reference sequence). The CDR3 is 14 amino acids. CDR3 amino acids: CASSLGSGFYEQYF. The CDR3 DNA follows: TGTGCCAGCAGCTTAGGGTCAGGATTCTACGAGCAGTACTTC.

The chain combines TRBV7-9 with TRBJ2-7; D possibly corresponds to TRBD1 (5 bases). Germline V CDR1 and CDR2: SEHNR, FQNEAQ (reference sequence). The CDR3 sequence is 14 residues long. Trimming cost V 8 bases and J 0 bases, with 14 bases left between them. CDR3 sequence (DNA): TGTGCCAGCGTTAAGACAGAGACCTCCTACGAGCAGTACTTC. Translated: CASVKTETSYEQYF.

V usage is TRBV5-1 and J usage is TRBJ2-1; the D is unclear. Trimming shortened V by 2 bases and J by 7 bases, and 10 bases separated the two germline ends. CDR3 size: 13 residues. CDR1 is SGHRS, CDR2 YFSETQ, per germline. The CDR3 DNA reads TGCGCCAGCAGCTTCCGGTCGAAAAATGAGCAGTTCTTC. Its translation is CASSFRSKNEQFF.

The chain combines TRBV9 with TRBJ2-1, with 7 positions matching TRBD2. The V gene end was trimmed by 0 bases and the J gene end by 4 bases; junction bases not matched to a gene: 7. CDR1 and CDR2 (germline): SGDLS, YYNGEE. The CDR3 contains 16 residues. The CDR3 protein is CASSVGSSGGYNEQFF. CDR3 DNA sequence: TGTGCCAGCAGCGTAGGATCTAGCGGTGGTTACAATGAGCAGTTCTTC. Drawing the rest from reference TRBV9 and TRBJ2-1, the complete variable domain is DSGVTQTPKHLITATGQRVTLRCSPRSGDLSVYWYQQSLDQGLQFLIQYYNGEERAKGNILERFSAQQFPDLHSELNLSSLELGDSALYFCASSVGSSGGYNEQFFGPGTRLTVL.

The chain recombines TRBV6-2 or TRBV6-3 with TRBJ2-7; TRBD1 aligns across 7 bases. The junction had 13 bases not matched to a gene; V was cut back by 5 bases and J by 3 bases. Per the germline V gene, CDR1 is MNHEY and CDR2 is SVGEGT. CDR3 length: 16 residues. CDR3 sequence: CASSPPRAGGSYEQYF. CDR3 DNA: TGTGCCAGCAGTCCCCCGAGGGCAGGGGGAAGCTACGAGCAGTACTTC.

The V and J genes are TRBV4-1 and TRBJ2-3; TRBD1 might be the D (5 bases). CDR3 length: 14 amino acids. Trimming removed 3 bases at V and 4 bases at J, with 11 bases between. Per germline, CDR1 MGHRA and CDR2 YSYEKL. The chain's CDR3 is CASSHPRAADTQYF. CDR3 bases: TGCGCCAGCAGCCACCCCAGGGCGGCAGATACGCAGTATTTT.

The chain recombines TRBV5-1 with TRBJ2-5; TRBD1 matches at 7 bases. Trimming at V came to 2 bases and at J to 4 bases, leaving 5 bases not matched to a gene. In germline, CDR1 is SGHRS, CDR2 YFSETQ. The CDR3 totals 14 residues. CDR3 sequence (DNA): TGCGCCAGCAGCTTCGACAGGGCAGGAGAGACCCAGTACTTC. This encodes CASSFDRAGETQYF. Using reference TRBV5-1 and TRBJ2-5 for the parts outside the CDR3, the full variable domain is KAGVTQTPRYLIKTRGQQVTLSCSPISGHRSVSWYQQTPGQGLQFLFEYFSETQRNKGNFPGRFSGRQFSNSRSEMNVSTLELGDSALYLCASSFDRAGETQYFGPGTRLLVL.

This clone was observed a few times. This sequence joins TRBV7-2 and TRBJ2-2; D is possibly TRBD1 (6 bases). Per the germline V gene, CDR1 is SGHTA and CDR2 is FQGNSA. V lost 2 bases and J 7 bases, leaving 14 bases between the germline ends. This CDR3 has 15 residues. The CDR3 DNA follows: TGTGCCAGCAGCTTATCTACAGGGTTAGGCGGGGAGCTGTTTTTT. Protein: CASSLSTGLGGELFF.

The chain links TRBV2 to TRBJ2-1, with TRBD2 matching over 8 bases. The germline gives CDR1 SNHLY, CDR2 FYNNEI. The J segment lost 3 bases and the V segment lost 8 bases, leaving 3 bases of the junction unmatched. The CDR3 is 13 residues long. The CDR3 DNA is TGTGCCAGCGGACTAGCTCTCTACAATGAGCAGTTCTTC. Encoded protein: CASGLALYNEQFF.

This sequence joins TRBV7-3 and TRBJ2-3; 9 bases are a match to TRBD2. V was pared by 2 bases and J by 2 bases, with 8 bases of the junction left unmatched. Germline assignment: CDR1 SGHTA and CDR2 FQGTGA. This CDR3 region has 17 residues. The CDR3 sequence is CASSLFPSGTTTDTQYF. Written as DNA, the CDR3 is TGTGCCAGCAGCTTATTCCCTAGCGGGACTACCACAGATACGCAGTATTTT.